The 18 T cell receptor beta chains presented below share a single source sample, sequenced in a study of shared clonotypes between healthy human individuals. Produced via immunoSEQ multiplex PCR; TCRdb's table is partial and in-frame only. This table holds 800,000 to 1,200,000 clones, 70% to 80% found once. The sequenced sample consisted of memory CD4+ T cells from PBMCs. The subset was: CD45RA-negative fraction. The receptors stem from a young man in good health. Some clones in this sample may be carry-over from other donors' samples.

This clone appeared once. The CDR3 reads CASSPGETGELFF. CDR3 in DNA: TGTGCCAGCAGTCCCGGGGAAACCGGGGAGCTGTTTTTT. The rearrangement uses TRBV7-3 and TRBJ2-2; TRBD2 might be the D (5 bases). Germline CDR1 reads SGHTA; CDR2 reads FQGTGA. V was cut by 6 bases and J by 5 bases, with 10 bases left in between. The CDR3 is made up of 13 amino acids. Based on the CDR3 plus reference TRBV7-3 and TRBJ2-2, the full variable domain is GAGVSQTPSNKVTEKGKYVELRCDPISGHTALYWYRQSLGQGPEFLIYFQGTGAADDSGLPNDRFFAVRPEGSVSTLKIQRTERGDSAVYLCASSPGETGELFFGEGSRLTVL.

This clone has more than one count but fewer than ten. The CDR3 loop is CASSISLTGNTIYF. CDR3 DNA: TGTGCCAGCAGCATCAGCTTAACTGGAAACACCATATATTTT. The chain has TRBV28 and TRBJ1-3; D remains ambiguous. Trimming pared 6 bases from V and 2 bases from J, leaving 11 bases between. The CDR3 spans 14 residues. Germline CDR1 MDHEN, CDR2 SYDVKM.

V is TRBV19 and J is TRBJ1-2; the D is unclear. V shed 2 bases and J shed 2 bases, with 6 bases lying between them. The CDR3 runs 13 residues. Germline CDR1 and CDR2: LNHDA and SQIVND (reference sequence). The CDR3 spells CASSIYGNYGYTF. Written as DNA, the CDR3 is TGTGCCAGTAGTATATACGGGAACTATGGCTACACCTTC.

In its sample, this clone was seen many times. The chain has TRBV4-2 and TRBJ2-1; TRBD2 might be the D (6 bases). Per the germline V gene, CDR1 is LGHNA and CDR2 is YNFKEQ. This CDR3 has 15 amino acids. V shed 4 bases and J shed 5 bases, with 15 bases lying between them. This CDR3 reads CASSPHPGAHNEQFF. CDR3 sequence (DNA): TGTGCCAGCAGCCCCCATCCGGGAGCCCACAATGAGCAGTTCTTC.

The rearrangement links TRBV5-1 to TRBJ1-1; a possible D gene is TRBD1 (5 bases). V was cut by 0 bases and J by 1 base, with 10 bases left in between. The length of the CDR3 is 15 residues. CDR1 is SGHRS, CDR2 YFSETQ, per germline. The CDR3 region has the DNA TGCGCCAGCAGCTTGGAGCCAGGGCCGAACACTGAAGCTTTCTTT. Translated, it gives CASSLEPGPNTEAFF.

The chain joins TRBV5-1 to TRBJ2-5, with D maybe TRBD1 (5 bases). V dropped 0 bases and J dropped 7 bases, with 19 bases sitting between them. CDR3 length: 16 amino acids. CDR1 and CDR2 (germline): SGHRS, YFSETQ. The CDR3 DNA reads as TGCGCCAGCAGCTTGGACAATCGGGCAGGGTTTGGGACCCAGTACTTC. Residues: CASSLDNRAGFGTQYF.

This clone was seen once. The V call is TRBV2, the J call TRBJ2-7; possible D gene TRBD2, 7 bases. V lost 7 bases and J lost 6, with 16 bases in between. The germline V gene has CDR1 SNHLY and CDR2 FYNNEI. The CDR3 covers 13 residues. CDR3 sequence reads: CASKGDYPAEQYF. The CDR3 coding sequence is TGTGCCAGCAAGGGGGACTACCCGGCCGAGCAGTACTTC.

The count of this clone is one. This rearrangement joins TRBV30 to TRBJ1-4, with 7 bases that match TRBD1. CDR3 length equals 16 residues. Germline V lookup: CDR1 GTSNPN, CDR2 SVGIG (reference sequence). V lost 2 bases to trimming and J lost 0 bases; unmatched junction nucleotides: 6. The CDR3 loop reads CAWSPTGTATNEKLFF. CDR3 DNA sequence: TGTGCCTGGAGTCCTACGGGGACAGCAACTAATGAAAAACTGTTTTTT. Looking up the rest from reference TRBV30 and TRBJ1-4 gives the full variable domain: SQTIHQWPATLVQPVGSPLSLECTVEGTSNPNLYWYRQAAGRGLQLLFYSVGIGQISSEVPQNLSASRPQDRQFILSSKKLLLSDSGFYLCAWSPTGTATNEKLFFGSGTQLSVL.

The rearrangement uses TRBV30 and TRBJ2-1; tentatively, D is TRBD1 or TRBD2 (5 bases each). The CDR3 is 15 residues long. Between the trimmed V and J ends, which lost 0 bases and 9 bases, there was a span of 18 bases. Per the germline V gene, CDR1 is GTSNPN and CDR2 is SVGIG (reference sequence). CDR3 DNA: TGTGCCTGGAGTGTACCTGGGACCGCACAAGTTGAGCAGTTCTTC. Translating it yields CAWSVPGTAQVEQFF.

The chain joins TRBV28 to TRBJ2-5; perhaps TRBD2 as D (6 bases). V was shortened by 0 bases and J by 1 base, with 9 bases between the two germline ends. This CDR3 comprises 15 residues. Germline V gene data show CDR1 as MDHEN and CDR2 as SYDVKM. The CDR3, as DNA: TGTGCCAGCAGTTTATGGTTGGGGGGCCAAGAGACCCAGTACTTC. Its protein product is CASSLWLGGQETQYF.

The V and J genes are TRBV28 and TRBJ1-2; D is perhaps TRBD1 (5 bases). V shed 3 bases and J shed 10 bases, with 21 bases lying between them. Germline V gene sequence: CDR1 MDHEN, CDR2 SYDVKM. The CDR3 totals 15 residues. As DNA, the CDR3 is TGTGCCAGCAGTTTTTATACAGGAGGTGTCCCACACTACACCTTC. Amino acids: CASSFYTGGVPHYTF.

This chain joins TRBV2 and TRBJ2-3; D may be TRBD2 (6 bases). The germline V gene encodes CDR1 SNHLY and CDR2 FYNNEI. V lost 4 bases, J lost 5 bases, and 10 bases lay in between. The length of the CDR3 is 13 residues. CDR3 loop: CASSVRREDTQYF. CDR3 nucleotides: TGTGCCAGCAGTGTTCGGAGGGAAGATACGCAGTATTTT.

This clone was found many times. The V and J genes are TRBV6-1 and TRBJ1-1, with 9 bases lining up with TRBD1. The CDR3 loop spans 14 amino acids. Germline V lookup: CDR1 MNHNS, CDR2 SASEGT. Trimming removed 10 bases from V and 5 bases from J; junction bases left unmatched: 11. The CDR3 spells CATSMDRGRTEAFF. CDR3 DNA: TGTGCCACCTCAATGGACAGGGGACGGACTGAAGCTTTCTTT.

This clone was seen more than once but under ten times. This chain links TRBV2 with TRBJ2-2, with D possibly TRBD1 on 7 matching bases. Germline CDR1 is SNHLY and CDR2 is FYNNEI. Trimming removed 4 bases at V and 4 bases at J, with 10 bases between. CDR3 length: 14 residues. The CDR3 is CASSVQGGTGELFF. The CDR3 DNA reads as TGTGCCAGCAGTGTGCAGGGGGGCACCGGGGAGCTGTTTTTT.

V and J are TRBV7-2 and TRBJ1-1; unclear D gene. The ends were cut back, 2 bases at V and 8 bases at J, with 9 bases in the middle. The length of the CDR3 is 12 residues. Germline loops: CDR1 SGHTA, CDR2 FQGNSA. The CDR3 spells CASSLLLGEAFF. In DNA form, the CDR3 reads TGTGCCAGCAGCTTATTGTTGGGGGAAGCTTTCTTT.

The V call is TRBV18, the J call TRBJ2-7; D is possibly TRBD1 (6 bases). The CDR3 loop spans 16 amino acids. The V and J ends lost 4 bases and 4 bases respectively, with 20 bases between them. Germline values: CDR1 KGHSH, CDR2 LQKENI. DNA of the CDR3: TGTGCCAGCTCACTACTAGAACAGGGAGCGGCATACGAGCAGTACTTC. Translating gives CASSLLEQGAAYEQYF.

This clone was seen at least ten times. V and J are TRBV7-8 and TRBJ2-2; no clear D. V lost 2 bases, J lost 4 bases, and 5 bases lay in between. CDR1 is SGHVS, CDR2 FQNEAQ, per germline. This CDR3 is built from 13 residues. CDR3 sequence: CASSLISTGELFF. As DNA, the CDR3 is TGTGCCAGCAGCTTAATAAGCACCGGGGAGCTGTTTTTT.

V usage is TRBV2 and J usage is TRBJ2-3; 9 bases are shared with TRBD2. The ends lost 4 bases at V and 2 bases at J; junction bases unmatched: 1. CDR3 length: 14 residues. Germline lookup yields CDR1 SNHLY and CDR2 FYNNEI. CDR3 nucleotide sequence: TGTGCCAGCAGTGGACTAGCGGTCACAGATACGCAGTATTTT. It translates to CASSGLAVTDTQYF.